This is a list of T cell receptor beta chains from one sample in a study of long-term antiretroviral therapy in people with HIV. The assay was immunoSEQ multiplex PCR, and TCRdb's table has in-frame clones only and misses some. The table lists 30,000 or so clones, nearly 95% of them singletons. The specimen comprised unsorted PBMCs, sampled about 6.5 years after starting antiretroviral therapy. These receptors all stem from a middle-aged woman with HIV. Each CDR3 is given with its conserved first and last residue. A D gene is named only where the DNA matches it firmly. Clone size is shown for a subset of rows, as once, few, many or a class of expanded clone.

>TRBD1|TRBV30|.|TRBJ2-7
CAWSGKGQGNYEQYF
TGTGCCTGGAGTGGCAAAGGACAGGGGAACTACGAGCAGTACTTC
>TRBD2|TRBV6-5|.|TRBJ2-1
CASSPSGGAYNEQFF
TGTGCCAGCAGCCCTAGCGGGGGTGCCTACAATGAGCAGTTCTTC
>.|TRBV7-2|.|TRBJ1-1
CASSLDGLTEAFF
TGTGCCAGCAGCCTGGACGGCCTCACTGAAGCTTTCTTT
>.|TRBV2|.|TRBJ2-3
CASSAHGGAPTDTQYF
TGTGCCAGCAGTGCCCATGGGGGGGCCCCCACAGATACGCAGTATTTT
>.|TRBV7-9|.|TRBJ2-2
CASSTGTGELFF
TGTGCCAGCAGCACTGGGACCGGGGAGCTGTTTTTT
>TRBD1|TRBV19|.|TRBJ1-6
CASSSTGGLYSPLHF
TGTGCCAGTAGCTCAACAGGGGGCTTATATTCACCCCTCCACTTT
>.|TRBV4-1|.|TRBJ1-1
CASSPGGGDTEAFF
TGCGCCAGCAGCCCAGGCGGGGGCGACACTGAAGCTTTCTTT
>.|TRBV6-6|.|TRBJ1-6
CASSLDGNSPLHF
TGTGCCAGCAGTCTAGACGGTAATTCACCCCTCCACTTT
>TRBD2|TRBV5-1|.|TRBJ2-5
CASSLGTSGMETQYF
TGCGCCAGCAGCTTGGGGACTAGCGGGATGGAGACCCAGTACTTC
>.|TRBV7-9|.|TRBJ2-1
CASSLNREQFF
TGTGCCAGCAGCTTAAATCGTGAGCAGTTCTTC
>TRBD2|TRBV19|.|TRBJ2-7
CASSGRESAYEQYF
TGTGCCAGTAGTGGGAGGGAGTCGGCCTACGAGCAGTACTTC
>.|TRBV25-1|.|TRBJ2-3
CASSGNTDTQYF
TGTGCCAGCAGTGGGAACACAGATACGCAGTATTTT
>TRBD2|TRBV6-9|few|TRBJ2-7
CASSLRTSGNYEQYF
TGTGCCAGCAGTCTTCGGACTAGCGGGAACTACGAGCAGTACTTC
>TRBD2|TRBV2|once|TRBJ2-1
CASRGTSGILLSSYNEQFF
TGTGCCAGCAGGGGGACTAGCGGAATCCTTTTAAGCTCCTACAATGAGCAGTTCTTC
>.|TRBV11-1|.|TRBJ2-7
CASSLTQGGSYEQYF
TGTGCCAGCAGCTTAACGCAGGGGGGTTCCTACGAGCAGTACTTC
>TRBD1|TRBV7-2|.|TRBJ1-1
CASSFLDRAVTEAFF
TGTGCCAGCAGCTTCCTGGACAGGGCGGTCACTGAAGCTTTCTTT
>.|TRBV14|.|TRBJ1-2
CASSHGSYGYTF
TGTGCCAGCAGCCATGGGAGCTATGGCTACACCTTC
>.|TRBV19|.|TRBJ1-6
CASTGGRGNSPLHF
TGTGCCAGTACTGGGGGCAGGGGAAATTCACCCCTCCACTTT
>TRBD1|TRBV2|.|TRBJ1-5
CASSPQGAVQPQHF
TGTGCCAGCAGTCCTCAGGGGGCGGTCCAGCCCCAGCATTTT
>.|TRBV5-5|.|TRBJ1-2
CASSLANNYGYTF
TGTGCCAGCAGCTTGGCCAACAACTATGGCTACACCTTC
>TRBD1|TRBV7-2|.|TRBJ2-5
CASSQGAGTQYF
TGTGCCAGCAGCCAGGGGGCTGGGACCCAGTACTTC
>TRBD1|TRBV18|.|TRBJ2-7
CASSPHRGEDEQYF
TGTGCCAGCTCACCCCACAGGGGCGAGGACGAGCAGTACTTC
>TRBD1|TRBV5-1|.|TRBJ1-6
CASSPDGRGGNSPLHF
TGCGCCAGCAGCCCCGATGGCAGGGGGGGTAATTCACCCCTCCACTTT
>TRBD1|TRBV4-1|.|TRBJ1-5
CASSRQGYNQPQHF
TGCGCCAGCAGCAGACAGGGCTACAATCAGCCCCAGCATTTT
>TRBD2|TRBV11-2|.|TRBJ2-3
CASSFLAGGRVDTQYF
TGTGCCAGCAGCTTCCTAGCGGGGGGCCGAGTAGATACGCAGTATTTT
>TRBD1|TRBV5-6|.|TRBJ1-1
CASSLVRTGANTEAFF
TGTGCCAGCAGCTTAGTTAGGACAGGGGCGAACACTGAAGCTTTCTTT
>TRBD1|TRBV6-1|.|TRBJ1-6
CASLGQGESPLHF
TGTGCCAGCTTGGGACAGGGGGAATCACCCCTCCACTTT
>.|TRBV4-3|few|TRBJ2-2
CASSQREWAGVAGELFF
TGCGCCAGCAGCCAACGGGAATGGGCTGGGGTGGCCGGGGAGCTGTTTTTT
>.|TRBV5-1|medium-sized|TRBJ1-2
CASSWDKAYGYTF
TGCGCCAGCAGCTGGGACAAGGCCTATGGCTACACCTTC
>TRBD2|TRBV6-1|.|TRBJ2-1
CASSPRGGDGQFF
TGTGCCAGCAGTCCCCGGGGAGGGGACGGGCAGTTCTTC
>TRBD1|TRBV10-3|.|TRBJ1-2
CAISPEGQGNYGYTF
TGTGCCATCAGTCCAGAAGGACAGGGGAACTATGGCTACACCTTC
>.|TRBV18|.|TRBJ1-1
CASRASQDTEAFF
TGTGCCAGCCGGGCCTCCCAGGACACTGAAGCTTTCTTT
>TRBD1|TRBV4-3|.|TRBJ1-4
CASSQGHGTGNEKLFF
TGCGCCAGCAGCCAAGGACACGGGACAGGGAATGAAAAACTGTTTTTT
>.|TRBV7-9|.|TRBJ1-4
CASMLGGTNEKLFF
TGTGCCAGCATGCTCGGGGGAACTAATGAAAAACTGTTTTTT
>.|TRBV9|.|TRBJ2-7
CASSVGVSGSYEQYF
TGTGCCAGCAGCGTAGGAGTGTCTGGATCCTACGAGCAGTACTTC
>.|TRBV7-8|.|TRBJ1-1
CASSLAVGGEAFF
TGTGCCAGCAGCTTAGCAGTCGGTGGTGAAGCTTTCTTT
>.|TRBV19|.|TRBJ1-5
CASTISSYSNQPQHF
TGTGCCTCTACTATAAGCAGCTATAGCAATCAGCCCCAGCATTTT
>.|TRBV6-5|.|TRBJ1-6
CASSTGSYNSPLHF
TGTGCCAGCAGCACAGGTTCCTATAATTCACCCCTCCACTTT
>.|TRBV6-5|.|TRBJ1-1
CASTQGSVTEAFF
TGTGCCAGCACCCAGGGATCGGTGACTGAAGCTTTCTTT
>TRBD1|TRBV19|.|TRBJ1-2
CASSLGTGFNYGYTF
TGTGCCAGTAGCCTAGGGACAGGGTTTAACTATGGCTACACCTTC
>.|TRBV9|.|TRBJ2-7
CASSVGHFSYEQYF
TGTGCCAGCAGCGTAGGACACTTCTCCTACGAGCAGTACTTC
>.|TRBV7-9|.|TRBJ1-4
CASSPQGYREKLFF
TGTGCCAGCAGCCCACAGGGTTATCGTGAAAAACTGTTTTTT
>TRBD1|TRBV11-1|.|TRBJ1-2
CASSFQGASDGYTF
TGTGCCAGCAGCTTTCAGGGGGCTTCCGATGGCTACACCTTC
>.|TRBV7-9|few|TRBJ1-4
CASSLGNREAEKLFF
TGTGCCAGCAGCTTAGGAAACAGGGAGGCTGAAAAACTGTTTTTT
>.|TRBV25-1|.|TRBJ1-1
CASSGLMNTEAFF
TGTGCCAGCAGTGGACTTATGAACACTGAAGCTTTCTTT
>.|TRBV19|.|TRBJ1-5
CASSRRGDLSQPQHF
TGTGCCAGTAGTAGGCGGGGGGATCTGAGTCAGCCCCAGCATTTT
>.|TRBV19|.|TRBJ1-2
CASSPTTYGYTF
TGTGCCAGTAGTCCCACGACCTATGGCTACACCTTC
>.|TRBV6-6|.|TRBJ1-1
CASSYVGDTEAFF
TGTGCCAGCAGTTACGTAGGGGACACTGAAGCTTTCTTT
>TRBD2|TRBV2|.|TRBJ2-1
CASASSGGTVTNEQFF
TGTGCCAGCGCCTCTAGCGGGGGGACGGTTACAAATGAGCAGTTCTTC
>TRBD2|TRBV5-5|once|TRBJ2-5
CASSTRGGQETQYF
TGTGCCAGCAGCACCCGCGGGGGTCAAGAGACCCAGTACTTC